This T cell receptor (beta chain) derives from a study of blood T cell repertoires in COVID-19. The wider study: Material from acute and convalescent COVID-19 was sourced from the United States, Italy and Spain.

This CDR3 has 14 amino acids. The germline V gene has CDR1 SGDLS and CDR2 YYNGEE. Trimming pared 1 base from V and 8 bases from J, leaving 15 bases between. Profiling relied on immunoSEQ multiplex PCR, and the TCRdb table lists in-frame clones only, not all of them. The data contain around 280,000 clones, approximately 86% of them singletons. Sequenced material: peripheral blood. This chain joins TRBV9 and TRBJ1-2, with D uncertain. The clonotype originates from a woman between 50 and 59 years old with active or convalescent COVID-19. The CDR3 here is CASSVLQEAKGYTF. The CDR3 region has the DNA TGTGCCAGCAGCGTACTTCAGGAGGCTAAGGGCTACACCTTC.